This T cell receptor beta chain is drawn from a study of blood T cell repertoires in COVID-19. On the study more broadly: Acute-phase and convalescent COVID-19 samples originated in the United States, Italy and Spain. T cells, B-cell-depleted T cells, or PBMCs supplied cDNA or gDNA.

Authors' processing steps: By means of reference gene primer amplification, nucleated cell counts were estimated. Assay used: immunoSEQ multiplex PCR; TCRdb lists only in-frame clones, some missing. The DNA was the basis for D and trimming; V, J and clone size are from that table. The sample lists approximately 170,000 clones, approximately 95% occurring once. During active infection, Seattle patients enrolled and were then monitored through disease. The receptor comes from a woman aged 55-69 years with COVID-19, enrolled during active disease. Sequenced sample: peripheral blood.

Written as DNA, the CDR3 is TGTGCCAGCAGCCAAGGGGATACGGACCAGGGGATCTATGGCTACACCTTC. Translating gives CASSQGDTDQGIYGYTF. V and J are TRBV4-2 and TRBJ1-2; tentatively, D is TRBD1 (6 bases). The ends were cut back, 1 base at V and 4 bases at J, with 19 bases in the middle. Germline CDR1 and CDR2: LGHNA and YNFKEQ. There are 17 residues in the CDR3.